The following is a TCR beta chain sequence with its context. The CDR3 length is 18 residues. Trimming took 8 bases from V and 12 from J; bases not matched to a gene: 25. Germline V gene sequence: CDR1 MNHEY, CDR2 SMNVEV (reference sequence). The sample comes from a study of blood T cell repertoires in COVID-19. Study overall: Whether acute or convalescent, the COVID-19 samples came from the United States, Italy and Spain.

Measured with immunoSEQ multiplex PCR; TCRdb has only the in-frame clones, and not every one. Altogether tens of thousands of clones are present, roughly four fifths being singletons, with the ten largest covering more than 8%. The source is an elderly woman with acute or convalescent COVID-19. The chain recombines TRBV27 with TRBJ2-1, with TRBD2 identical over 10 bases. The sample consisted of peripheral blood. The DNA of the CDR3 is TGTGCCAGCGGGAACAGGGGGGGTCAAGCGGGAGGGCCCCTAGGGCAGTTCTTC. The encoded protein is CASGNRGGQAGGPLGQFF.